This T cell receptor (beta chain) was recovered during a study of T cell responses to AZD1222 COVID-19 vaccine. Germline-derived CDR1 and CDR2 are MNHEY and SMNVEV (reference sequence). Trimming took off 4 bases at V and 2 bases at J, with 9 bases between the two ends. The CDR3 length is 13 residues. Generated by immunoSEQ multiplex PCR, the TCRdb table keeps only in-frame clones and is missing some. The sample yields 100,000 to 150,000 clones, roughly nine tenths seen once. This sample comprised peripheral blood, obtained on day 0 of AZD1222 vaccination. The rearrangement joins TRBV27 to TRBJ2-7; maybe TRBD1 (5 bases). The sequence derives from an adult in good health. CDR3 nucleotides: TGTGCCAGCAGTTCCAGGGAAACCTACGAGCAGTACTTC. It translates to CASSSRETYEQYF.